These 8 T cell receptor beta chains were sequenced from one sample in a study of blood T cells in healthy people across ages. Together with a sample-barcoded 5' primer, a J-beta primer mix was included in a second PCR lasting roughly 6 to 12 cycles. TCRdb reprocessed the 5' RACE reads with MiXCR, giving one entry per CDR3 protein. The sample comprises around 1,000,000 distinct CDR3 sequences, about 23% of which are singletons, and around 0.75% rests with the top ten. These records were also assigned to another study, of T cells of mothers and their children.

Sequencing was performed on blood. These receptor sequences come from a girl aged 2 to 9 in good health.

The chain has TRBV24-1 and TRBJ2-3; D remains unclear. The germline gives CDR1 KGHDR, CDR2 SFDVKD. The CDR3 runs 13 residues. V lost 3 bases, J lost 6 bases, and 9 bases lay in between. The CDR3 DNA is TGTGCCACCAGTGATACCCAACACGATACGCAGTATTTT. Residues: CATSDTQHDTQYF.

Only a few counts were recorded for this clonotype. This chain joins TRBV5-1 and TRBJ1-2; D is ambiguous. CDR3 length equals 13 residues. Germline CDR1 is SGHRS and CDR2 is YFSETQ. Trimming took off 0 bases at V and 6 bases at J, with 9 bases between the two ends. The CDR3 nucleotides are TGCGCCAGCAGCTTGGGGGCTTTGGATGGCTACACCTTC. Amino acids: CASSLGALDGYTF. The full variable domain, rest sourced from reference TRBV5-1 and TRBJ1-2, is KAGVTQTPRYLIKTRGQQVTLSCSPISGHRSVSWYQQTPGQGLQFLFEYFSETQRNKGNFPGRFSGRQFSNSRSEMNVSTLELGDSALYLCASSLGALDGYTFGSGTRLTVV.

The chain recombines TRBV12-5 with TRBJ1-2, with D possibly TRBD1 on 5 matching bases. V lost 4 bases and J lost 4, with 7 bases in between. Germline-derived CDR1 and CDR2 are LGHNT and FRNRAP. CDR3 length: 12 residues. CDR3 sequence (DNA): TGTGCTAGTGGTTCCGGGGGCTATGGCTACACCTTC. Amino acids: CASGSGGYGYTF.

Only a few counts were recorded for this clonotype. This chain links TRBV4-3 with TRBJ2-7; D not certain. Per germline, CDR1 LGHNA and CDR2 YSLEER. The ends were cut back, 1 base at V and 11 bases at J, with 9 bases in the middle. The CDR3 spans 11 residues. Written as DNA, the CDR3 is TGCGCCAGCAGCCAAGGATGGGTGAAGTACTTC. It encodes CASSQGWVKYF.

Here the CDR3 reads CSVAGQSYNEQFF. Here the CDR3 DNA reads TGCAGCGTTGCGGGACAGTCCTACAATGAGCAGTTCTTC. The V gene is TRBV29-1, the J gene TRBJ2-1; 7 bases agree with TRBD1. The CDR3 has 13 residues. Trimming at V came to 4 bases and at J to 1 base, leaving 1 base not matched to a gene. CDR1 and CDR2 from the germline V gene are SQVTM and ANQGSEA.

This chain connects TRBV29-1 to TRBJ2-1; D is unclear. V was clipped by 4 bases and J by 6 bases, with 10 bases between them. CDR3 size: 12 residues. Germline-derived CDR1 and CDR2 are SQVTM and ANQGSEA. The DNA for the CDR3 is TGCAGCGTTGTGGAGACCCTCAATGAGCAGTTCTTC. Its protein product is CSVVETLNEQFF.

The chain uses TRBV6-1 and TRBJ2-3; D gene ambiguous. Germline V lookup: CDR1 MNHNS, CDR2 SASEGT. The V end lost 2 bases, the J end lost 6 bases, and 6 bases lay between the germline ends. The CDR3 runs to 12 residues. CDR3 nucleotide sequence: TGTGCCAGCAGTGAAATAGGTGATACGCAGTATTTT. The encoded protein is CASSEIGDTQYF.

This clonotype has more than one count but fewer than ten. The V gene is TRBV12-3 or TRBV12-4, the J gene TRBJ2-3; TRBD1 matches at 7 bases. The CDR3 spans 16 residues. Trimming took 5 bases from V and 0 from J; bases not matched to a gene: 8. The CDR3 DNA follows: TGTGCCAGCAGTCCTCAGACAGGGACAAGCACAGATACGCAGTATTTT. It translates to CASSPQTGTSTDTQYF.